This T cell receptor (beta chain) was captured in a study of blood T cell repertoires in COVID-19. The germline V gene has CDR1 MNHEY and CDR2 SVGAGI. The V and J ends lost 6 bases and 3 bases respectively, with 14 bases between them. This CDR3 is built from 14 residues. Methods used by the authors: Using reference gene primer amplification, nucleated cell counts were estimated. The method was immunoSEQ multiplex PCR; TCRdb's version includes in-frame clones alone and lacks a portion of them. V, J and clone size were drawn from that table, and D and trimming were deduced from the DNA. The sample holds some 330,000 clones; roughly 90% are singletons and the top ten take approximately 4%.

The chain is built from TRBV6-5 and TRBJ1-1; tentatively, D is TRBD1 (5 bases). The source of this sequence is a woman in her forties or fifties with active or convalescent COVID-19. Material for sequencing was peripheral blood. CDR3 DNA sequence: TGTGCCAGCAGCCTGCAGGGAAGGGACACTGAAGCTTTCTTT. Protein sequence: CASSLQGRDTEAFF.